This T cell receptor (beta chain) was obtained from a study of T-cell reconstitution after alpha-beta-depleted transplantation in children. Points from the study as a whole: In patients about two months after transplant, alpha-beta T cells reportedly arose from several hundred expanded graft clones. Diversity of TCRbeta at day 60 was high in some patients, arising from surviving recipient T cells and thymic progenitors.

This clonotype has ten or more counts. Its specificity is not known. TCRbeta library construction was performed incorporating unique molecular identifiers. TCRdb passed the PCR reads through MiXCR, listing each CDR3 protein once. The table has under 300,000 distinct CDR3 sequences, approximately 10% seen once. The sample consisted of peripheral blood, taken 180 days after TCRalphabeta/CD19-depleted stem cell transplant. This receptor was identified in a male patient between 2 and 15 years old who had a stem cell transplant for chronic granulomatous disease, so the T cells may come from the graft donor.

Here the CDR3 DNA reads TGTGCCAGCAGAAGCCACAGGGGTAACACCGGGGAGCTGTTTTTT. This sequence encodes CASRSHRGNTGELFF. The chain couples TRBV6-2 or TRBV6-3 to TRBJ2-2, with 7 bases lining up with TRBD1. There are 15 residues in the CDR3. With V trimmed by 6 bases and J by 2 bases, 6 bases remained unmatched. Looked up from germline, CDR1 is MNHEY and CDR2 is SVGEGT.